This T cell receptor beta chain was profiled in a study of T cell responses to AZD1222 COVID-19 vaccine (dated by TCRdb to the early 2020s). With respect to the entire study: A total of approximately 230 trial participants underwent TCR sequencing, of whom some 210 received two doses of AZD1222 and some 26 received two doses of the MenACWY control vaccine. Trial participants were enrolled into age subgroups of 18-55, 56-69 and 70-plus years, which contained 148, 28 and 57 TCR-sequenced participants, respectively. Points the paper makes about the study in general: Vaccine-associated CD4 TCRs spanned the whole spike protein, with dominant responses in regions 160-218 and 743-854. Nearly half of unique spike-specific TCRs reportedly recognized epitopes outside regions mutated in the B.1.351 and B.1.1.7 variants. Conclusions about previously exposed vaccinees are limited because only six or seven AZD1222 recipients were SARS-CoV-2 seropositive at baseline. Most participants were white British and females outnumbered males, and the authors suggested that clonal diversity may have been underestimated. Spike-specific TCR breadth and depth rose significantly after two AZD1222 doses compared with day 0 and with MenACWY recipients. No day 14 peak-response samples were available, so repertoires were characterized only after the peak T cell response. In the small 56-69-year group, the increase in depth fell short of significance, most likely because of low power.

The germline V gene (reference sequence) gives CDR1 as DFQATT and CDR2 as SNEGSKA. V was cut back by 1 base and J by 13 bases, leaving a gap of 13 bases between them. The cysteine opens and the phenylalanine closes a CDR3 of 11 amino acids. Only the CDR3 portion is preserved as DNA: 33 bases, with reading frame beginning at the first base. The CDR3 regions of human TCRbeta chains were analyzed by immunosequencing. The authors processed their data as follows. TCRs in the repertoires were compared against a reference library of SARS-CoV-2-specific TCRs that had been generated with the MIRA antigen-specificity platform. Breadth meant the fraction of unique TCRs that were SARS-CoV-2-associated, whereas depth meant the fraction of total T cells that were SARS-CoV-2-associated. Using the MIRA data, every spike-specific TCR was mapped to the spike region that the TCR reacted to and assigned to either a CD4 or a CD8 class. Log10-transformed breadth and depth values were compared by one-way ANOVA with Sidak's multiple comparisons tests. Entries here come from immuneACCESS through TCRdb and include only in-frame sequences with V and J called. Some clones fail to appear in such tables; in the studies checked, an unresolved V gene covers under half of the shortfall, and the cause of the remainder is unknown. The D gene and trimming were derived from the DNA, and the V and J assignments and clone size from that table. The sample yields fewer than 200,000 clones; 90% to 95% were counted once. 1.6% of the sample belongs to the ten largest clones.

Note on this clone: Its antigen remains unidentified. No qualities accompany the bases; no much larger clone lies one base away.

In the paper's terms, the time point label means: about 28 days (+/-7) after the second vaccine dose. Because spike-specific TCR depth and breadth did not differ between the two schedules, AZD1222 recipients who got a second dose at roughly 4 weeks were pooled with those who got a second dose at roughly 12 weeks. Vaccinee samples came from UK trials COV001 and COV002, including a single-blind randomized controlled phase 2/3 trial of AZD1222 (ChAdOx1 nCoV-19) in healthy adults. Trial participant PBMC samples were collected at day 0 and day 28 after the second dose for TCRbeta chain sequencing. The receptor was derived from an adult who received the AZD1222 COVID-19 vaccine. Sequenced here: peripheral blood, sampled 28 days after the second AZD1222 dose. The V gene is TRBV20-1 and the J gene is TRBJ1-2, with an unclear D gene assignment. CDR3 region: CSARGDVLVTF. The DNA is as follows: TGCAGTGCTAGAGGAGACGTTCTAGTCACCTTC.